The next 6 T cell receptor beta chains were all read from a single sample in a study of blood T cell repertoires in COVID-19. Repertoires were generated with immunoSEQ multiplex PCR, while TCRdb's copy carries only in-frame clones and drops some. This sample yields roughly 250,000 clones, of which 80% to 90% are seen a single time; approximately 4.2% belongs to the top ten. Sample: PBMCs or T cells enriched from blood (not recorded which). These receptors originate from a woman in her 30s who had recovered from COVID-19.

The rearrangement joins TRBV6-5 to TRBJ2-1; TRBD1 might be the D (6 bases). Germline values: CDR1 MNHEY, CDR2 SVGAGI. Trimming removed 5 bases at V and 6 bases at J, with 11 bases between. The CDR3 sequence is 13 residues long. CDR3 DNA sequence: TGTGCCAGCAGTCCATCGACAGGCAATGAGCAGTTCTTC. Its translation is CASSPSTGNEQFF.

J is TRBJ2-7 and V is TRBV7-9, with 9 bases fitting TRBD2. V was clipped by 5 bases and J by 0 bases; unmatched bases: 14. The germline CDR1 and CDR2 sequences are SEHNR and FQNEAQ (reference sequence). The CDR3 consists of 18 residues. CDR3 nucleotides: TGTGCCAGCAGCCTAAAAGGGGGGCTAGCGGGGAGCTCCTACGAGCAGTACTTC. Translated: CASSLKGGLAGSSYEQYF.

The chain is built from TRBV7-2 and TRBJ2-5; 13 bases are a match to TRBD2. Losses at the gene ends were 3 bases for V and 7 bases for J; bases not matched to a gene: 14. The CDR3 extends over 18 amino acids. Germline V gene lookup returns CDR1 SGHTA and CDR2 FQGNSA. The CDR3 reads CASSLGLGTSGASGTQYF. The CDR3 DNA is TGTGCCAGCAGCTTGGGTTTGGGGACTAGCGGGGCCTCAGGGACCCAGTACTTC.

The rearrangement links TRBV27 to TRBJ1-4, with a tentative D call TRBD1 (5 bases). V was pared by 10 bases and J by 10 bases, with 19 bases between. The CDR3 covers 13 residues. Germline CDR1 MNHEY, CDR2 SMNVEV (reference sequence). The CDR3 loop reads CATRVGEGAKLFF. The DNA for the CDR3 is TGTGCCACCAGAGTGGGGGAGGGAGCAAAACTGTTTTTT.

The chain combines TRBV28 with TRBJ1-2; D is unclear. This CDR3 region has 13 residues. Trimming pared 3 bases from V and 1 base from J, leaving 6 bases between. CDR1 and CDR2 (germline): MDHEN, SYDVKM. CDR3 residues: CASSFGVNYGYTF. The CDR3 region has the DNA TGTGCCAGCAGTTTCGGAGTTAACTATGGCTACACCTTC.

This clone has only a few counts. The J gene is TRBJ2-7, the V gene TRBV27; D possibly corresponds to TRBD1 (6 bases). Germline V gives CDR1 MNHEY, CDR2 SMNVEV (reference sequence). The CDR3 covers 13 residues. Trimming shortened V by 4 bases and J by 5 bases, and 12 bases separated the two germline ends. CDR3 residues: CASSSNRDHEQYF. In DNA, the CDR3 is TGTGCCAGCAGTTCAAACAGGGATCACGAGCAGTACTTC.